This entry lists 25 T cell receptor beta chains sequenced from one sample in a study of blood T cell repertoires in COVID-19. Profiling relied on immunoSEQ multiplex PCR, and the TCRdb table lists in-frame clones only, not all of them. The sample carries about 75,000 clones, 79% recorded once. The sequenced sample consisted of peripheral blood. These receptors all come from a woman older than 75 with active or convalescent COVID-19.

V is TRBV7-2 and J is TRBJ1-6; D is unclear. The CDR3 is 16 amino acids. Per germline, CDR1 SGHTA and CDR2 FQGNSA. V was clipped by 2 bases and J by 8 bases, with 16 bases between them. CDR3 loop: CASSLSWAWVDSPLHF. DNA of the CDR3: TGTGCCAGCAGCTTATCTTGGGCCTGGGTCGATTCACCCCTCCACTTT.

This clone was detected a few times. V is TRBV4-1 and J is TRBJ2-1; TRBD1 matches 10 bases. The CDR3 extends over 15 amino acids. V dropped 0 bases and J dropped 13; count of bases not matched to a gene: 9. The germline V gene has CDR1 MGHRA and CDR2 YSYEKL. The CDR3, as DNA: TGCGCCAGCAGCCAAGAAGGGGACAGGGGTAGTGAACAGTTCTTC. As protein: CASSQEGDRGSEQFF.

This clone has just a few counts. The chain is built from TRBV5-1 and TRBJ1-2; D unclear. The germline V and J ends were trimmed by 0 bases and 3 bases, with 12 bases remaining between them. Germline CDR1 is SGHRS and CDR2 is YFSETQ. This CDR3 region has 15 residues. The CDR3 spells CASSLAGVTDYGYTF. Here the CDR3 DNA reads TGCGCCAGCAGCTTGGCCGGAGTTACGGACTATGGCTACACCTTC.

The chain's CDR3 is CATGETSTDTQYF. CDR3 sequence (DNA): TGTGCCACAGGAGAGACCAGCACAGATACGCAGTATTTT. The chain recombines TRBV24-1 with TRBJ2-3; no firm D call. V was pared by 10 bases and J by 0 bases, with 10 bases between. The CDR3 spans 13 residues. Germline V gene lookup returns CDR1 KGHDR and CDR2 SFDVKD.

V gene TRBV27 combines with J gene TRBJ1-1; D is possibly TRBD1 (5 bases). Germline lookup yields CDR1 MNHEY and CDR2 SMNVEV (reference sequence). V was cut by 4 bases and J by 1 base, with 13 bases left in between. The CDR3 is 15 amino acids. This CDR3 is CASSWGDGWNTEAFF. The CDR3, as DNA: TGTGCCAGCAGTTGGGGGGACGGGTGGAACACTGAAGCTTTCTTT.

This sequence joins TRBV3-1 (or the pseudogene TRBV3-2) and TRBJ1-1; D possibly corresponds to TRBD1 (6 bases). Per germline, CDR1 LGHDT and CDR2 YNNKEL (reference sequence). CDR3 length: 17 residues. The V gene lost 0 bases and the J gene lost 3 bases, with 17 bases spanning the gap. The DNA for the CDR3 is TGTGCCAGCAGCCAAGATCATTTCGCCAGGGGAGACACTGAAGCTTTCTTT. Protein sequence: CASSQDHFARGDTEAFF.

V and J are TRBV7-9 and TRBJ2-7; D is perhaps TRBD1 (5 bases). The length of the CDR3 is 16 residues. Trimming stripped 5 bases from V and 7 bases from J, with 24 bases between. CDR1 is SEHNR and CDR2 is FQNEAQ in the germline V gene (reference sequence). This CDR3 is CASSADTSLSRTEQYF. For the CDR3, the DNA is TGTGCCAGCAGCGCGGACACCTCGCTATCAAGGACGGAGCAGTACTTC.

The genes are TRBV7-8 and TRBJ1-1, with D perhaps matching TRBD1 (6 bases). V lost 6 bases and J 3 bases, leaving 11 bases between the germline ends. The CDR3 is 13 amino acids. CDR1 is SGHVS, CDR2 FQNEAQ, per germline. The CDR3 reads CASSSQGYTEAFF. CDR3 nucleotide sequence: TGTGCCAGCAGTTCCCAGGGGTACACTGAAGCTTTCTTT.

Here the CDR3 DNA reads TGCGCCAGCAGCCTCTTAATCGCGGGGGGTGACAATGAGCAGTTCTTC. Translated: CASSLLIAGGDNEQFF. The chain employs TRBV4-3 and TRBJ2-1; 8 nucleotides align to TRBD2. Trimming took 4 bases from V and 5 from J; bases not matched to a gene: 10. The CDR3 contains 16 residues. Germline-derived CDR1 and CDR2 are LGHNA and YSLEER.

V usage is TRBV30 and J usage is TRBJ1-4, with D maybe TRBD1 (5 bases). The germline CDR1 and CDR2 sequences are GTSNPN and SVGIG (reference sequence). The CDR3 is made up of 15 amino acids. V lost 3 bases, J lost 3 bases, and 14 bases lay in between. The CDR3 DNA reads as TGTGCCTGGAGGACAGCTACTTGGCCTAATGAAAAACTGTTTTTT. Translating it yields CAWRTATWPNEKLFF.

The gene calls are TRBV9 and TRBJ1-1; D is possibly TRBD1 (5 bases). The V end lost 4 bases, the J end lost 6 bases, and 13 bases lay between the germline ends. Germline CDR1 reads SGDLS; CDR2 reads YYNGEE. This CDR3 has 13 amino acids. This chain's CDR3 is CASSPAGTPEAFF. Written as DNA, the CDR3 is TGTGCCAGCAGCCCCGCGGGGACCCCTGAAGCTTTCTTT. Supplemented by reference TRBV9 and TRBJ1-1, the full variable domain reads DSGVTQTPKHLITATGQRVTLRCSPRSGDLSVYWYQQSLDQGLQFLIQYYNGEERAKGNILERFSAQQFPDLHSELNLSSLELGDSALYFCASSPAGTPEAFFGQGTRLTVV.

The chain has TRBV6-2 or TRBV6-3 and TRBJ1-5; no definite D call. V lost 6 bases, J lost 15 bases, and 18 bases lay in between. The CDR3 extends over 12 amino acids. The germline V gene encodes CDR1 MNHEY and CDR2 SVGEGT. CDR3 protein: CASSRLGQLPHF. The DNA for the CDR3 is TGTGCCAGCAGCCGCCTGGGCCAGCTACCGCATTTT.

J is TRBJ1-2 and V is TRBV18, with 7 bases aligning to TRBD1. Germline CDR1 is KGHSH and CDR2 is LQKENI. The V gene end was trimmed by 5 bases and the J gene end by 4 bases; junction bases not matched to a gene: 7. This CDR3 has 14 amino acids. The DNA of the CDR3 is TGTGCCAGCTCAAATGACAGGGAAATCTATGGCTACACCTTC. It translates to CASSNDREIYGYTF.

Of note for this clone: Compared with germline, one end of the junction differs, possibly owing to a read error. This rearrangement joins TRBV7-3 to TRBJ1-6; 9 positions match TRBD1. This CDR3 spans 15 amino acids. CDR1 and CDR2 (germline): SGHTA, FQGTGA. DNA for the CDR3: TGTGCCAGCAGCGTAACCGGGACAGGGAATTCACCCCTCCACTTT. Its translation: CASSVTGTGNSPLHF.

The chain couples TRBV5-1 to TRBJ2-1; perhaps TRBD2 as D (5 bases). CDR3 length: 14 amino acids. Trimming left V 1 base short and J 7 bases short, with 12 bases between. Germline-derived CDR1 and CDR2 are SGHRS and YFSETQ. As DNA, the CDR3 is TGCGCCAGCAGCTTGTATAAACGGGGAAATGAGCAGTTCTTC. Translation: CASSLYKRGNEQFF.

V gene TRBV9 combines with J gene TRBJ1-4; D unresolved. Germline CDR1 and CDR2: SGDLS and YYNGEE. The CDR3 spans 15 residues. Trimming removed 6 bases at V and 4 bases at J, with 16 bases between. The CDR3 bases are TGTGCCAGCAACCTTGATGGACTGGGTAATGAAAAACTGTTTTTT. Protein product: CASNLDGLGNEKLFF.

The chain is built from TRBV28 and TRBJ2-2; D gene ambiguous. Germline values: CDR1 MDHEN, CDR2 SYDVKM. Trimming removed 9 bases from V and 5 bases from J, with 13 bases in between. CDR3 length: 13 residues. CDR3 amino acids: CASEVRRTGELFF. Written as DNA, the CDR3 is TGTGCCAGTGAGGTTCGAAGAACCGGGGAGCTGTTTTTT.

V is TRBV6-2 or TRBV6-3 and J is TRBJ2-1; TRBD2 matches at 10 bases. The CDR3 has 15 residues. With 2 bases clipped from V and 4 bases from J, the junction kept 2 bases outside the gene matches. CDR1 and CDR2 from the germline V gene are MNHEY and SVGEGT. Here the CDR3 reads CASSYGSGGYNEQFF. The DNA of the CDR3 is TGTGCCAGCAGTTACGGTAGCGGGGGGTACAATGAGCAGTTCTTC.

The CDR3 here is CASSLRQGTTTEAFF. CDR3 in DNA: TGTGCCAGCAGTCTACGACAGGGAACGACCACTGAAGCTTTCTTT. V usage is TRBV27 and J usage is TRBJ1-1, with 7 bases lining up with TRBD1. The CDR3 is 15 residues long. Germline CDR1 reads MNHEY; CDR2 reads SMNVEV (reference sequence). V lost 5 bases, J lost 4 bases, and 10 bases stayed unmatched.

This clone has only a few counts. The rearrangement uses TRBV19 and TRBJ1-1, with D hard to call. The CDR3 runs to 15 residues. Per germline, CDR1 LNHDA and CDR2 SQIVND (reference sequence). The V end was cut by 5 bases, the J end by 3 bases, with 16 bases between. CDR3 sequence: CASSETHGPYTEAFF. CDR3 sequence (DNA): TGTGCCAGTAGTGAGACACACGGCCCTTACACTGAAGCTTTCTTT.

The genes are TRBV4-2 and TRBJ1-1, with a possible D match to TRBD1 (6 bases). Trimming took 3 bases from V and 4 from J, leaving 18 bases between them. The CDR3 consists of 16 residues. Germline V gives CDR1 LGHNA, CDR2 YNFKEQ. The CDR3 coding sequence is TGTGCCAGCAGCCAGGCTCAGGGGCTTTCCGGCACTGAAGCTTTCTTT. The encoded protein is CASSQAQGLSGTEAFF.

This clone has more than one count but fewer than ten. The chain carries TRBV10-1 and TRBJ2-5, with TRBD1 as a possible D gene (5 bases). CDR1 WNHNN and CDR2 SYGVQD come from the germline V gene (reference sequence). The CDR3 totals 14 residues. Trimming shortened V by 2 bases and J by 2 bases, and 9 bases separated the two germline ends. The DNA of the CDR3 is TGCGCCAGCAGTGAGGACAGAACGCAAGAGACCCAGTACTTC. This codes for CASSEDRTQETQYF.

This rearrangement joins TRBV6-2 or TRBV6-3 to TRBJ2-2, with 8 bases identical to TRBD2. The CDR3 loop spans 16 amino acids. J lost 1 base, V lost 3 bases, and 4 bases had no gene match. The germline gives CDR1 MNHEY, CDR2 SVGEGT. The CDR3: CASSYSSGVNTGELFF. The CDR3 DNA follows: TGTGCCAGCAGTTATAGTAGCGGGGTGAACACCGGGGAGCTGTTTTTT.

The V gene is TRBV4-3, the J gene TRBJ2-1; the match to TRBD2 covers 13 bases. This CDR3 has 15 residues. After removal of 5 bases from V and 7 bases from J, the junction contained 5 bases not matched to a gene. CDR1 LGHNA and CDR2 YSLEER come from the germline V gene. The CDR3 DNA reads as TGCGCCAGCAGCGTACTAGCGGGGGGGTCTAATGAGCAGTTCTTC. Translating it yields CASSVLAGGSNEQFF.

V gene TRBV2 combines with J gene TRBJ2-2; a possible D gene is TRBD2 (5 bases). In germline, CDR1 is SNHLY, CDR2 FYNNEI. This CDR3 has 15 residues. The V end lost 2 bases, the J end lost 2 bases, and 9 bases lay between the germline ends. CDR3 nucleotides: TGTGCCAGCAGTGAATACGGGATTAACACCGGGGAGCTGTTTTTT. Its protein is CASSEYGINTGELFF.